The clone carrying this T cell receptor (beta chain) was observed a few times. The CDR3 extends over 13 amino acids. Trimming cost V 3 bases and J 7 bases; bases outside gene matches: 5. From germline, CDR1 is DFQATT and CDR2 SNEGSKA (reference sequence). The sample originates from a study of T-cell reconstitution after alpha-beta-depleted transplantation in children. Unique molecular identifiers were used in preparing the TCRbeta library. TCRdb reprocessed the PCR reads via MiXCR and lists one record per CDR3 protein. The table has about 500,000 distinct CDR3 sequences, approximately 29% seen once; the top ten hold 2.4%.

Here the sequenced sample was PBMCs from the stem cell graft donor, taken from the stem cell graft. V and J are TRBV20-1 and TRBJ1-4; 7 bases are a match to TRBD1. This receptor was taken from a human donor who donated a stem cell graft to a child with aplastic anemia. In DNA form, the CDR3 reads TGCAGTGCTAGTGGCAGGGGGAGTGAAAAACTGTTTTTT. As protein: CSASGRGSEKLFF.